This TCR beta chain was recorded in a study of Graves' ophthalmopathy and Graves' hyperthyroidism. About the research overall: The collection of peripheral blood took place at initial diagnosis, before any treatment.

Many counts were recorded for this clonotype. Active ophthalmopathy (CAS at least 3, NOSPECS at least 4), lasting under 3 months. RNA transcripts were the source from which TCR beta CDR3 regions were amplified. An opening RT-PCR round employed HTBI primers and preceded a second-round multiplex PCR. MiXCR, applied by TCRdb to the multiplex PCR reads, yields one record per CDR3 protein. The data show under 350,000 distinct CDR3 sequences, roughly 16% seen once. CDR3 length: 12 residues. Trimming pared 6 bases from V and 0 bases from J, leaving 9 bases between. CDR1 and CDR2 from the germline V gene are SQVTM and ANQGSEA.

The receptor comes from an adult man with Graves' ophthalmopathy. V usage is TRBV29-1 and J usage is TRBJ2-7; possible D gene TRBD2, 5 bases. The sequencing sample was made of peripheral blood. DNA for the CDR3: TGCAGCGTCCGAGGGAACTCCTACGAGCAGTACTTC. This gives the protein CSVRGNSYEQYF.